This TCR beta chain is drawn from a study of T cell repertoires in breast cancer (dated by TCRdb to the mid-2010s). With respect to the entire study: Samples profiled in the study came from tumors, lymph nodes and peripheral blood lymphocytes of breast cancer patients, along with peripheral blood from healthy control donors. Because breast cancer has a low mutational burden and rarely has common mutations, the study reasoned that TCRs shared between breast cancer patients would target shared antigens. On average, sequencing produced about 500,000 sequences per sample and about 9.3 reads per input cell. Tumors and tumor-involved lymph nodes were minced, digested with Liberase and DNase, and then passed through 70-um and 40-um filters. The controls were nine healthy donors whose age range was similar to that of the patients. ER+/PR+ status was present in the majority of the 21 patient tumors that were analyzed for shared TCRs. Tumor-free lymph nodes were processed without enzymatic digestion, and Ficoll was used to separate blood samples.

This clonotype was seen more than once but under ten times. Which antigen it targets is not known. Within one base of it there is no much larger clone, and no base qualities were kept. Here V drops 8 bases and J drops 10 bases, and the junction holds 6 bases not matched to any gene. As encoded in the germline V gene, CDR1 is SNHLY while CDR2 is FYNNEI. Taken from cysteine to phenylalanine, the CDR3 has 14 residues. The only DNA kept is the CDR3, 42 bases in frame from the first base. Study-level results and caveats: About fourfold more TCRs were shared with matched tumor repertoires by tumor-involved sentinel lymph nodes than by tumor-free nodes (around 7.7% versus 2%). TRBV7 predominated among the shared TCRs, which could possibly reflect tumor recognition or a mispriming bias from eight TRBV7 primers. Discarding singleton TCRs and sampling only part of each tumor may have missed genuine antitumor clones. Shared TCRs were encoded by various nucleotide sequences, which suggests selection and expansion based on antigen. Emulsion RT-PCR was regarded as qualitative rather than quantitative, because clone recovery was skewed by transcript abundance and primer differences. Approximately 19 TCR pairs were shared across seven or more patient tumors and were rarely found in control blood, which suggested possible tumor specificity.

The method behind the library was emulsion pairing. A second nested PCR with blocking oligos suppressed unpaired genes, then a third nested PCR added Illumina adaptors and barcodes. Each emulsion RT-PCR master mix contained about 5,000-250,000 T cells, with C-region, Stepout and V-region primers. The Micellula Emulsion and Purification Kit was used to make the emulsions, and Qiagen OneStep RT-PCR reagents were used for RT-PCR. The pooled libraries were sequenced on an Illumina MiSeq using paired-end 2 x 250 reads. As for the authors' bioinformatics: Read pairs were joined in Galaxy and clipped at the engineered overlap into separate alpha and beta files; unclipped reads were discarded. To assign alpha-beta pairs, the researchers used CompleteTCR, a MiTCR-based pipeline that relies on an R script to link chains sharing read cluster identifiers. TCR sequences that were observed only once, representing about 1-3%, were removed as potential sequencing errors. Clones were called with MiXCR by TCRdb after fastp trimmed the public reads at Q25, and only in-frame beta chains were retained. Each CDR3 protein gets just one entry, which takes the most common genes and DNA from the rows behind it. None of the V and J calls come from the authors' own analysis; TCRdb made them. This sample holds approximately 40,000 distinct CDR3 sequences; 35% to 50% were observed only once. The top ten constitute around three fifths of the sample.

To analyze paired alpha-beta TCRs of CD8+ T cells, the researchers used an expanded emulsion RT-PCR method with primers covering all TCR V genes. Before emulsion RT-PCR, CD8+ T cells were isolated using a CD8 positive selection kit and then incubated overnight in around 9.7 IU/mL IL-2. The sequenced material came from CD8+ T cells. The receptor comes from a pool of human donors with breast cancer or a healthy control (not recorded which). The rearranged segments are TRBV2 and TRBJ2-1; 15 middle bases align to TRBD2. The CDR3 sequence is CASSRTSGGAEQFF. The base sequence is TGTGCCAGCTCCAGGACTAGCGGGGGGGCCGAGCAGTTCTTC. The full variable domain, completed from the reference TRBV2 and TRBJ2-1 proteins outside the CDR3, reads EPEVTQTPSHQVTQMGQEVILRCVPISNHLYFYWYRQILGQKVEFLVSFYNNEISEKSEIFDDQFSVERPDGSNFTLKIRSTKLEDSAMYFCASSRTSGGAEQFFGPGTRLTVL.